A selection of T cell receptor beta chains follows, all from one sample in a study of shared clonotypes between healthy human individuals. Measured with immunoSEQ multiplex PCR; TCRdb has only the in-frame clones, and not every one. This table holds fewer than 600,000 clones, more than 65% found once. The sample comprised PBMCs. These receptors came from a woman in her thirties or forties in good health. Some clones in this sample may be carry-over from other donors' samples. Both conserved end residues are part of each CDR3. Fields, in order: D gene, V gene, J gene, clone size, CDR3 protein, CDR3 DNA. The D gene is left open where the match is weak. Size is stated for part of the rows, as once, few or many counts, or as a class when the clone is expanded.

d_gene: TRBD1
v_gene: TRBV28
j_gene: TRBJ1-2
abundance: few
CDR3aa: CASSLGTGGPNGYTF
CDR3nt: TGTGCCAGCAGTTTGGGGACAGGGGGTCCCAATGGCTACACCTTC

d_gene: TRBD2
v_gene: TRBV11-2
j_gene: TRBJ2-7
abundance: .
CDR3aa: CASSLDLTSGSYEQYF
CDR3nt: TGTGCCAGCAGCTTAGATCTTACTAGCGGGAGTTACGAGCAGTACTTC

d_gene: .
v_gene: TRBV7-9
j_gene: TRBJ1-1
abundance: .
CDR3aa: CASSSGGRTLGAFF
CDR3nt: TGTGCCAGCAGCTCGGGGGGGAGAACACTGGGAGCTTTCTTT

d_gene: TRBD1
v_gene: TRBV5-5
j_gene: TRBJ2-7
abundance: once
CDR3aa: CASRYIQGASGEQYF
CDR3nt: TGTGCCAGCAGATATATACAGGGGGCGTCAGGCGAGCAGTACTTC

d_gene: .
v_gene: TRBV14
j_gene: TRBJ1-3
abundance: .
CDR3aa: CASSQGHGNTIYF
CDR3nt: TGTGCCAGCAGCCAAGGCCATGGAAACACCATATATTTT

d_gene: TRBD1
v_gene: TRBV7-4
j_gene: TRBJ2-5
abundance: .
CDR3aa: CASSSYRFRTGGRKTQYF
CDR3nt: TGTGCCAGCAGCTCCTACCGTTTTCGGACAGGGGGTCGGAAGACCCAGTACTTC

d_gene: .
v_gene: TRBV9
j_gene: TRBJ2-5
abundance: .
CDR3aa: CASSPSPRSKETQYF
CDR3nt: TGTGCCAGCAGCCCCTCCCCGCGGAGTAAAGAGACCCAGTACTTC

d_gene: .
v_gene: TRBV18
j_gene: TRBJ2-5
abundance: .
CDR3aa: CASSPASGRGRQETQYF
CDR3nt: TGTGCCAGCTCACCCGCTTCCGGGAGAGGGAGACAAGAGACCCAGTACTTC

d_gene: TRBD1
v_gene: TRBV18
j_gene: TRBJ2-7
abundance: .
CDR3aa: CASSPLPPGQIEQYF
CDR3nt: TGTGCCAGCTCACCACTTCCCCCGGGACAGATCGAGCAGTACTTC

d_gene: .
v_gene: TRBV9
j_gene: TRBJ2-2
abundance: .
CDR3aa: CASSVPLGELFF
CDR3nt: TGTGCCAGCAGCGTCCCTTTGGGGGAGCTGTTTTTT

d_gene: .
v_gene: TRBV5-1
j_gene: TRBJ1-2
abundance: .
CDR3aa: CASSLAGGTNYGYTF
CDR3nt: TGCGCCAGCAGCTTGGCTGGCGGGACTAACTATGGCTACACCTTC

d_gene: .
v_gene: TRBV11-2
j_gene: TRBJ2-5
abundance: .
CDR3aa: CASSVRPELETQYF
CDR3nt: TGTGCCAGCAGCGTCCGTCCGGAATTAGAGACCCAGTACTTC

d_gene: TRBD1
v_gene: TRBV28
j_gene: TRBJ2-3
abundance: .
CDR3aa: CASEGTGSPDTQYF
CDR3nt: TGTGCCAGCGAAGGGACAGGGTCCCCAGATACGCAGTATTTT

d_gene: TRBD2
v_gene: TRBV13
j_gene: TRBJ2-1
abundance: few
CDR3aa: CASKSSGLAGGPMVPEQFF
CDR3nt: TGTGCCAGCAAATCCTCGGGACTAGCGGGAGGGCCGATGGTCCCTGAGCAGTTCTTC

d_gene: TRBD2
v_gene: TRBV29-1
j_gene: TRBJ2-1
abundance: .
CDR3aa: CSVTRTSGRLSYNEQFF
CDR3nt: TGCAGCGTTACTCGGACTAGCGGGAGGCTATCCTACAATGAGCAGTTCTTC

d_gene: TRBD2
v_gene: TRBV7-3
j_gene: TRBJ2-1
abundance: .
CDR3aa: CASSPSGRYNEQFF
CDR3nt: TGTGCCAGCAGCCCTAGCGGGAGATACAATGAGCAGTTCTTC

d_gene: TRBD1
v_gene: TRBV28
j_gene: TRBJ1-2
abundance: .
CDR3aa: CASSPDRGYLNYGYTF
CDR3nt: TGTGCCAGCAGTCCGGACAGGGGATACCTTAACTATGGCTACACCTTC

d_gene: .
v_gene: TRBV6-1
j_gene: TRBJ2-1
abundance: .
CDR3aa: CASTPTVYNEQFF
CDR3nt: TGTGCCAGCACCCCGACAGTGTACAATGAGCAGTTCTTC

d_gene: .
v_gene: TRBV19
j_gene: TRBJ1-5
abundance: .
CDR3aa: CASSIRGQGNQPQHF
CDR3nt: TGTGCCAGTAGTATCCGGGGTCAGGGCAATCAGCCCCAGCATTTT

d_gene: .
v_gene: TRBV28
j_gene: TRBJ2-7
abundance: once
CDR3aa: CASSLLAEYYEQYF
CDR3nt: TGTGCCAGCAGTTTGTTAGCGGAATACTACGAGCAGTACTTC

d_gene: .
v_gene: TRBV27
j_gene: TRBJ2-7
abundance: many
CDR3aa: CASSRQGLEQYF
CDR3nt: TGTGCCAGCAGTCGGCAGGGACTTGAGCAGTACTTC

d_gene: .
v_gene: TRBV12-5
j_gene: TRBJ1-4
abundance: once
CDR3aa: CASGLVPRGTPYPPNEKLFF
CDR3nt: TGTGCTAGTGGTTTGGTCCCTCGCGGGACACCCTATCCCCCTAATGAAAAACTGTTTTTT

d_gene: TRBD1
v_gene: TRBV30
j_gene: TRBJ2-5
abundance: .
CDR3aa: CAWWGQIQETQYF
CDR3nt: TGTGCCTGGTGGGGACAGATCCAAGAGACCCAGTACTTC

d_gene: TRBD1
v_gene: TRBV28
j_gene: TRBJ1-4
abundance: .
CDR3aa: CASSLSGTGNEKLFF
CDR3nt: TGTGCCAGCAGTTTGTCCGGGACAGGGAATGAAAAACTGTTTTTT

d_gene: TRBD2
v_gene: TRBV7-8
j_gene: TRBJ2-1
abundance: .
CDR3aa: CASSLERLAGYNEQFF
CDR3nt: TGTGCCAGCAGCTTAGAACGACTAGCGGGTTACAATGAGCAGTTCTTC

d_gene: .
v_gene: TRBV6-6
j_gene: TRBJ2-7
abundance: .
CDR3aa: CASSYGTGNLYEQYF
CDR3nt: TGTGCCAGCAGTTACGGAACAGGGAACCTATACGAGCAGTACTTC

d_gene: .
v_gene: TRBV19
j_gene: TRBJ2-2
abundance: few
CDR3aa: CASTGTATSWSTGELFF
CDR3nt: TGTGCCAGTACCGGGACGGCGACTAGTTGGAGCACCGGGGAGCTGTTTTTT

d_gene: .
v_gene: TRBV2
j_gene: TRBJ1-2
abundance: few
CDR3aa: CASSEARHVINYGYTF
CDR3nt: TGTGCCAGCAGTGAAGCGCGACACGTCATCAACTATGGCTACACCTTC

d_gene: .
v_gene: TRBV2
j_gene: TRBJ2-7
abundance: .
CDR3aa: CASSKSPRVHEQYF
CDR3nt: TGTGCCAGCAGTAAGTCCCCCAGGGTCCACGAGCAGTACTTC

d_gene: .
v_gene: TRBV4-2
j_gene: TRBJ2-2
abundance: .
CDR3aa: CASSPDWANTGELFF
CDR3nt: TGTGCCAGCAGCCCTGACTGGGCGAACACCGGGGAGCTGTTTTTT

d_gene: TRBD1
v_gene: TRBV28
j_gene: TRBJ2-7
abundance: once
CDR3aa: CASRGTGASYEQYF
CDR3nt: TGTGCCAGCAGGGGAACAGGGGCCTCCTACGAGCAGTACTTC

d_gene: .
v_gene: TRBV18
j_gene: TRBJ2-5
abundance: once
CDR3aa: CASSLPLPVGTQYF
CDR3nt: TGTGCCAGCTCACTGCCGCTACCCGTAGGGACCCAGTACTTC

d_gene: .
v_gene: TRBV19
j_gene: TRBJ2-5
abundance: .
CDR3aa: CASSVNQETQYF
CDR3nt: TGTGCCAGTAGCGTAAATCAAGAGACCCAGTACTTC

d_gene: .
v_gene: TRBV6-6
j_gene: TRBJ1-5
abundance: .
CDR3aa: CASRDRSNQPQHF
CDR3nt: TGTGCCAGCAGGGACCGAAGCAATCAGCCCCAGCATTTT

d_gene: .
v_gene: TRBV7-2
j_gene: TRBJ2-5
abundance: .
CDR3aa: CASSRQQTQYF
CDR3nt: TGTGCCAGCAGCAGACAGCAGACCCAGTACTTC

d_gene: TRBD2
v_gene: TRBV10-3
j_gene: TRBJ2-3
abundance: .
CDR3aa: CASGLAGITDTQYF
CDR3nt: TGTGCCAGCGGACTAGCGGGGATCACAGATACGCAGTATTTT

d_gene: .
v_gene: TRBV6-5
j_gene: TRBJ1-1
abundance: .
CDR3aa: CASSPRVNTEAFF
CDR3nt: TGTGCCAGCAGTCCCAGGGTAAACACTGAAGCTTTCTTT

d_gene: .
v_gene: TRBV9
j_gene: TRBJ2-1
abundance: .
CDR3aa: CASSPRGKGDEQFF
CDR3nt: TGTGCCAGCAGCCCCCGGGGCAAAGGCGATGAGCAGTTCTTC

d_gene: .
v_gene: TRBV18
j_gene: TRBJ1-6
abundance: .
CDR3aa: CASSPQGPRGANNSPLHF
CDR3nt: TGTGCCAGCTCACCTCAGGGACCAAGAGGGGCTAATAATTCACCCCTCCACTTT

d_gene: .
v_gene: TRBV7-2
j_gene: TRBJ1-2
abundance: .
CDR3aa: CASSLQGSNYGYTF
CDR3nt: TGTGCCAGCAGCTTACAGGGATCTAACTATGGCTACACCTTC

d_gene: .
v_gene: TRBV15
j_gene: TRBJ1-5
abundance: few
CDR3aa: CATSRDRVDYGNQPQHF
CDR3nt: TGTGCCACCAGCAGAGATCGAGTGGACTATGGCAATCAGCCCCAGCATTTT

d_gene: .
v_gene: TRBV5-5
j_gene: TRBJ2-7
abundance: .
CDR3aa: CASSLAASEVYEQYF
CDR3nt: TGTGCCAGCAGCTTGGCCGCGAGCGAGGTGTACGAGCAGTACTTC

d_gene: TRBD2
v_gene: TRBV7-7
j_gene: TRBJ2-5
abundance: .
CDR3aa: CASSPGGGVKETQYF
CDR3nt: TGTGCTAGCAGCCCAGGCGGGGGAGTGAAGGAGACCCAGTACTTC

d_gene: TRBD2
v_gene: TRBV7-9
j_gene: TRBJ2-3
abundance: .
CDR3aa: CASSLKLAVSTDTQYF
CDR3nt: TGTGCCAGCAGCTTAAAACTAGCGGTTAGCACAGATACGCAGTATTTT

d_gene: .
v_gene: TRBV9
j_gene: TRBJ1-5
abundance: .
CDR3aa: CASSVGVNQPQHF
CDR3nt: TGTGCCAGCAGCGTAGGGGTCAATCAGCCCCAGCATTTT

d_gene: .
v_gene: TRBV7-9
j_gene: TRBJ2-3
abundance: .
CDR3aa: CASSPRPDSASQYF
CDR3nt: TGTGCCAGCAGCCCGCGGCCCGATAGCGCCTCGCAGTATTTT

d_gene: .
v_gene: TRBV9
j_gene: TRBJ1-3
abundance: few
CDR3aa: CASSVTNSGNTIYF
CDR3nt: TGTGCCAGCAGCGTGACCAATTCCGGAAACACCATATATTTT

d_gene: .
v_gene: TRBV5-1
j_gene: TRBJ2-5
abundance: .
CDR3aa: CASSPLRGQGPQETQYF
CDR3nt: TGCGCCAGCAGCCCGCTGAGGGGTCAGGGGCCCCAAGAGACCCAGTACTTC

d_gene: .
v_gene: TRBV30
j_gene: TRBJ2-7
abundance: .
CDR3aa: CAWSVRGADEQYF
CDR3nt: TGTGCCTGGAGTGTTAGGGGGGCGGACGAGCAGTACTTC

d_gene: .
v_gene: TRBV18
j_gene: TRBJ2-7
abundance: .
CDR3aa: CASSPRAQGSYEQYF
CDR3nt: TGTGCCAGCTCACCAAGGGCTCAGGGCTCCTACGAGCAGTACTTC

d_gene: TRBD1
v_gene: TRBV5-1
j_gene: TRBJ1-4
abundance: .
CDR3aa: CASGPGQGPNEKLFF
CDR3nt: TGCGCCAGCGGCCCGGGACAGGGTCCTAATGAAAAACTGTTTTTT

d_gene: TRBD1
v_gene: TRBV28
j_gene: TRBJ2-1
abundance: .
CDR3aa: CASSLGGTGGGNEQFF
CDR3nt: TGTGCCAGCAGTTTAGGAGGGACAGGGGGGGGCAATGAGCAGTTCTTC

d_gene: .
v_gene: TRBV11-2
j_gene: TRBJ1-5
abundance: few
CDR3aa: CASSPGQNQPQHF
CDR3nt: TGTGCCAGCAGCCCTGGGCAGAATCAGCCCCAGCATTTT

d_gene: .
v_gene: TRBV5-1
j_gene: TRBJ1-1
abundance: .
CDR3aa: CASRWTVSEGTEAFF
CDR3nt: TGCGCCAGCAGATGGACAGTCTCGGAGGGGACTGAAGCTTTCTTT

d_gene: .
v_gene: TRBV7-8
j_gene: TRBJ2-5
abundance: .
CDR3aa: CASSSEGTESGTQYF
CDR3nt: TGTGCCAGCAGCTCCGAGGGAACGGAAAGTGGGACCCAGTACTTC

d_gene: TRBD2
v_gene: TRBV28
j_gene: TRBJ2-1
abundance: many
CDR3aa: CASLAGGKTYNEQFF
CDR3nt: TGTGCCAGCTTAGCGGGAGGGAAGACCTACAATGAGCAGTTCTTC